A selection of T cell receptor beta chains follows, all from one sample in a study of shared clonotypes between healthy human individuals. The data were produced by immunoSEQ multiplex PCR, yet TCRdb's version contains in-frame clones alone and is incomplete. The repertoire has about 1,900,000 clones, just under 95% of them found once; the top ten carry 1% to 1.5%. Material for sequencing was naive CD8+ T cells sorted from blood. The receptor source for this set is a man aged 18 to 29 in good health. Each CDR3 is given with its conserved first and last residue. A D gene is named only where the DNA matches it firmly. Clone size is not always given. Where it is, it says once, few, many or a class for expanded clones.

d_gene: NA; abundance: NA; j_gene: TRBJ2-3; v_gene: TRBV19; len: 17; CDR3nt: TGTGCCAGTAGTGTACCTTCGGACGGGGGCTACACAGATACGCAGTATTTT; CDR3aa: CASSVPSDGGYTDTQYF
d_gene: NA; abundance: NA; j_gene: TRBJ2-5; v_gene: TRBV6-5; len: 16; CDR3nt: TGTGCCAGCAGTTACCTCTGTCTTGGGCCTCAAGAGACCCAGTACTTC; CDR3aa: CASSYLCLGPQETQYF
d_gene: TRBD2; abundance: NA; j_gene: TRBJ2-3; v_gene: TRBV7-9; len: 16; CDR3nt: TGTGCCAGCAGCACGGGACTAGCGGGGGGCACAGATACGCAGTATTTT; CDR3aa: CASSTGLAGGTDTQYF
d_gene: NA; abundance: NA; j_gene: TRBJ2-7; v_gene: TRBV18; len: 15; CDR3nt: TGTGCCAGCTCACCAAGGCGGGAAGGCGCCTACGAGCAGTACTTC; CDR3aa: CASSPRREGAYEQYF
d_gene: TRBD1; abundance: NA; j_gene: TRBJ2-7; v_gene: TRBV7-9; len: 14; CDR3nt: TGTGCCAGCAGTTATGATACAGGGGCTTACGAGCAGTACTTC; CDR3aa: CASSYDTGAYEQYF
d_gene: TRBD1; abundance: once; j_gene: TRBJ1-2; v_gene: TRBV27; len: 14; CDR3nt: TGTGCCAGCAGTGCCCGTCCAGGGGGGGGTGGCTACACCTTC; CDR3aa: CASSARPGGGGYTF
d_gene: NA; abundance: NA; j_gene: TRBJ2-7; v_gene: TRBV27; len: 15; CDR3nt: TGTGCCAGCAGTTTTGGTGGAATCGGTGCCTACGAGCAGTACTTC; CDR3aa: CASSFGGIGAYEQYF
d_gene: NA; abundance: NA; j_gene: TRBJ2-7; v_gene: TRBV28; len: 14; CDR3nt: NA; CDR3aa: CASSSSGGHYEQYF
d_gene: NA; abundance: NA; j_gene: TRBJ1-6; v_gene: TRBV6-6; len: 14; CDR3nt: TGTGCCAGCAGCTGGGGACAACCTAATTCACCCCTCCACTTT; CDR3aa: CASSWGQPNSPLHF
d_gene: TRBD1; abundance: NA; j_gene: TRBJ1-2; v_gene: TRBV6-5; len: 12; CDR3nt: TGTGCCAGCAGTTGGGACAGATATGGCTACACCTTC; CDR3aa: CASSWDRYGYTF
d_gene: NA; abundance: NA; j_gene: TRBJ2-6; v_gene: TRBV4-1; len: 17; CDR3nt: TGCGCCAGCAGCCAATCCGGGACGGGATCTGGGGCCAACGTCCTGACTTTC; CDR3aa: CASSQSGTGSGANVLTF
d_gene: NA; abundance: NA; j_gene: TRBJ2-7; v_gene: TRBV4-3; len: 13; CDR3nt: TGCGCCAGCAGCTTCCGACGGTCCTACGAGCAGTACTTC; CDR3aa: CASSFRRSYEQYF
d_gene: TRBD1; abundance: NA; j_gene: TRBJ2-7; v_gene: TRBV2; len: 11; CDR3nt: TGTGCCAGCAGCGACACAGGGGAAAAGTACTTC; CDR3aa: CASSDTGEKYF
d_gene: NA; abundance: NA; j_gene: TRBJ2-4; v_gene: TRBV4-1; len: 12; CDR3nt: TGCGCCAGCAGCCACACAGAAAACATTCAGTACTTC; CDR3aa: CASSHTENIQYF
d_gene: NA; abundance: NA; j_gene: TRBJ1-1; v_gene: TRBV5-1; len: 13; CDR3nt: TGCGCCAGCAGCCCCGGGACAAACACTGAAGCTTTCTTT; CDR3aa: CASSPGTNTEAFF
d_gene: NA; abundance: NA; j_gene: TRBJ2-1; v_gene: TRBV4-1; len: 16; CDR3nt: TGCGCCAGCAAAGATCGCGCAGGGGCCACCTACAATGAGCAGTTCTTC; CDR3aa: CASKDRAGATYNEQFF
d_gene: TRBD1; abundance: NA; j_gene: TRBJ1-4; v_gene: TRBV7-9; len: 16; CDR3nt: TGTGCCAGCAGCACAAACGACAGGGCAACTAATGAAAAACTGTTTTTT; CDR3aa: CASSTNDRATNEKLFF
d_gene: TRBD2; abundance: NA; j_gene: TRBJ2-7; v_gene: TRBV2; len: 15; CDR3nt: TGTGCCAGCAGTGAAGCGGGGGGGACCGGCTACGAGCAGTACTTC; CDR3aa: CASSEAGGTGYEQYF
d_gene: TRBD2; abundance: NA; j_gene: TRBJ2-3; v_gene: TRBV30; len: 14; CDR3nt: TGTGCCTGGAGCCTAGCGGGGGCTGAAGATACGCAGTATTTT; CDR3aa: CAWSLAGAEDTQYF
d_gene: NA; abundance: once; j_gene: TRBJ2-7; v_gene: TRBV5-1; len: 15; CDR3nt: TGCGCCAGCAGCTGGGGACCGACAGACTCCTACGAGCAGTACTTC; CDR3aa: CASSWGPTDSYEQYF
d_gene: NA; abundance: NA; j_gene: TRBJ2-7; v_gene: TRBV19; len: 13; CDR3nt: TGTGCCAGTAGTACCGGGGGAGGCTACGAGCAGTACTTC; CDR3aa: CASSTGGGYEQYF
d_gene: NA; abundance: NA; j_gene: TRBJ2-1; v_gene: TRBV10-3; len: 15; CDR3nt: TGTGCCATCAACTCGGAGGGGAGCTCCTACAATGAGCAGTTCTTC; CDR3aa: CAINSEGSSYNEQFF
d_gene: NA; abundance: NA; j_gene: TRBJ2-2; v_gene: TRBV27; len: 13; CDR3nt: TGTGCCAGCAGTTTTTCAGGGACCGGGGAGCTGTTTTTT; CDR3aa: CASSFSGTGELFF
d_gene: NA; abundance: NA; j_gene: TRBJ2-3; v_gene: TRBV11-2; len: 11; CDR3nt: TGTGCCAGCAGACTAACAGATACGCAGTATTTT; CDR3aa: CASRLTDTQYF
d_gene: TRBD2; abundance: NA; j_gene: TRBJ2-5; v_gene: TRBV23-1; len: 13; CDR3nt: TGCGCCAGCAGTCAATCGTGGGAGGGGTCCCAGTACTTC; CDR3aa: CASSQSWEGSQYF
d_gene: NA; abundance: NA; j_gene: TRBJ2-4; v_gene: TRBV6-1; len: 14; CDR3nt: TGTGCCAGCGATATATACGGTGCCAAAAACATTCAGTACTTC; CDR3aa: CASDIYGAKNIQYF
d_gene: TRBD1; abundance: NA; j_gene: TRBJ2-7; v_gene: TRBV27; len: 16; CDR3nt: TGTGCCAGCGGTAACCTGGGACAGGTTGGGGCCTACGAGCAGTACTTC; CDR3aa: CASGNLGQVGAYEQYF
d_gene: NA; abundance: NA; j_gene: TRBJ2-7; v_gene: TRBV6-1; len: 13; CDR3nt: TGTGCCAGCGGGGTGGGGGCTCTCTACGAGCAGTACTTC; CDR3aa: CASGVGALYEQYF
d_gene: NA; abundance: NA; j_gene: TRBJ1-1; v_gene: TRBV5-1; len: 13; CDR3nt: TGCGCCAGCAGCCAGGACAGCGAGACTGAAGCTTTCTTT; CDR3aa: CASSQDSETEAFF